The sequence of this T cell receptor beta chain was determined in a study of graft-versus-host responses after intestinal transplantation. Sequencing used immunoSEQ multiplex PCR; TCRdb keeps in-frame clones, though not all of them. The repertoire holds about 85,000 clones, with 80% to 95% as singletons. The V gene end was trimmed by 5 bases and the J gene end by 3 bases; junction bases not matched to a gene: 4. Germline assignment: CDR1 MNHEY and CDR2 SMNVEV (reference sequence). The CDR3 contains 15 residues. Points on this clone: No antigen is known for it.

The TCR sequence derives from a human donor who was the organ donor for an intestinal transplant. Here the sequenced sample was unstimulated CD8+ T cells sorted from spleen or lymph node cells, taken before transplant. The chain carries TRBV27 and TRBJ2-1, with TRBD2 matching over 10 bases. CDR3 protein: CASSPTSGDYNEQFF. The CDR3 nucleotides read TGTGCCAGCAGTCCTACTAGCGGGGACTACAATGAGCAGTTCTTC.